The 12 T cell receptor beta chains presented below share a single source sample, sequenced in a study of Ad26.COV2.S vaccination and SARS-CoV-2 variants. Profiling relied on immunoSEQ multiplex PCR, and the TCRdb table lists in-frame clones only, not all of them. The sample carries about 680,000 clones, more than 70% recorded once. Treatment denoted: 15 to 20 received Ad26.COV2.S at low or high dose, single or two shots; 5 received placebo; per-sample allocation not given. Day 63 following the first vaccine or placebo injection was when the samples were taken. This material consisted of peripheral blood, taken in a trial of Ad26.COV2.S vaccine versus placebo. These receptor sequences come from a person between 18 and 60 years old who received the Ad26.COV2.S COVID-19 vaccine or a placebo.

The CDR3 DNA reads TGCAGCGCCGACTTGGGGCTAGCGGCTCAAGAGACCCAGTACTTC. Amino acids: CSADLGLAAQETQYF. The rearrangement uses TRBV29-1 and TRBJ2-5; TRBD2 agrees at 7 bases. The CDR3 loop spans 15 amino acids. Losses at the gene ends were 7 bases for V and 2 bases for J; bases not matched to a gene: 13. Germline V gene lookup returns CDR1 SQVTM and CDR2 ANQGSEA.

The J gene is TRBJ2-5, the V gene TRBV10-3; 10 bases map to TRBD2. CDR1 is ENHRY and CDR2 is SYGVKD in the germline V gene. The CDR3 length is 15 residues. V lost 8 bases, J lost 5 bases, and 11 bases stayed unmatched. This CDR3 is CAIGASGGAVETQYF. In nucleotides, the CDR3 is TGTGCCATCGGGGCCAGCGGGGGGGCCGTCGAGACCCAGTACTTC.

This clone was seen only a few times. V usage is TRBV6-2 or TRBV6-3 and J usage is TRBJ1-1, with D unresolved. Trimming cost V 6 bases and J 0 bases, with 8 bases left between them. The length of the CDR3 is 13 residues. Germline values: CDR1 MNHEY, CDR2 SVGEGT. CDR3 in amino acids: CASSKTVNTEAFF. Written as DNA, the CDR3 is TGTGCCAGCAGCAAGACGGTGAACACTGAAGCTTTCTTT.

The CDR3 bases are TGTGCCAGCAGCCCACGCGGGGGGGAGCTGTTTTTT. Encoded protein: CASSPRGGELFF. The chain employs TRBV11-3 and TRBJ2-2, with D possibly matching TRBD2 (5 bases). V dropped 5 bases and J dropped 8 bases, with 9 bases sitting between them. Germline CDR1 reads SGHNT; CDR2 reads YENEEA. This CDR3 spans 12 amino acids.

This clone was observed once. The chain's CDR3 is CASSPSGIEAFF. The CDR3 region has the DNA TGTGCCAGCAGCCCTTCGGGGATTGAAGCTTTCTTT. V and J are TRBV7-9 and TRBJ1-1; D not certain. Germline V gives CDR1 SEHNR, CDR2 FQNEAQ (reference sequence). Trimming took off 5 bases at V and 7 bases at J, with 11 bases between the two ends. The CDR3 loop spans 12 amino acids.

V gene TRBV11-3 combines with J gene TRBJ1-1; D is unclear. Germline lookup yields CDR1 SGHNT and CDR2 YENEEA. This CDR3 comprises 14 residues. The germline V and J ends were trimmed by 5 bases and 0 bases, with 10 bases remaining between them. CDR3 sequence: CASSLGPMNTEAFF. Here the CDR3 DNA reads TGTGCCAGCAGCCTCGGGCCGATGAACACTGAAGCTTTCTTT.

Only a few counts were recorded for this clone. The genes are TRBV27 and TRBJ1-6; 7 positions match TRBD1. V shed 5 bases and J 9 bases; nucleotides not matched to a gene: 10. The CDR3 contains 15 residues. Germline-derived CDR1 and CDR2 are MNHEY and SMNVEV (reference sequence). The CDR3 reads CASSLGTASFSPLHF. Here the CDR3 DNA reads TGTGCCAGCAGTCTCGGGACAGCATCATTTTCACCCCTCCACTTT.

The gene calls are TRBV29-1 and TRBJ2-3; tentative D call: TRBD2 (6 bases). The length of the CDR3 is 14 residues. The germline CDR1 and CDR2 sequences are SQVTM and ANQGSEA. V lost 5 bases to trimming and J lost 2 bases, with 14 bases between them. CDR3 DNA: TGCAGCGTTCGTAGAGGGACTTCCACAGATACGCAGTATTTT. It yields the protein CSVRRGTSTDTQYF.

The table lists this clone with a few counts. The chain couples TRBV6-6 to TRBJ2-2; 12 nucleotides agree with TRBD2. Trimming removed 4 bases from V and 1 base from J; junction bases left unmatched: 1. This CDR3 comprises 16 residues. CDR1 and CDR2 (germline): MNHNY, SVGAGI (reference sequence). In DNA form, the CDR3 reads TGTGCCAGCAGTTTGACTAGCGGGGGGAACACCGGGGAGCTGTTTTTT. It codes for CASSLTSGGNTGELFF.

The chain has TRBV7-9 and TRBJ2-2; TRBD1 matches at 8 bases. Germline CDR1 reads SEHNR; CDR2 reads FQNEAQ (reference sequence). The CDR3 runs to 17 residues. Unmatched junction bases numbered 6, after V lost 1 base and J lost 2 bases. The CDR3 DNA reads TGTGCCAGCAGCTTAGGTGGCGGACAGGGTAACACCGGGGAGCTGTTTTTT. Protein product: CASSLGGGQGNTGELFF. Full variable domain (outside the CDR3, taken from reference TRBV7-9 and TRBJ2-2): DTGVSQNPRHKITKRGQNVTFRCDPISEHNRLYWYRQTLGQGPEFLTYFQNEAQLEKSRLLSDRFSAERPKGSFSTLEIQRTEQGDSAMYLCASSLGGGQGNTGELFFGEGSRLTVL.

CDR3: CSARWNEQFF. The CDR3 DNA reads TGCAGTGCGCGATGGAATGAGCAGTTCTTC. The V gene is TRBV20-1, the J gene TRBJ2-1; D not resolved. Per the germline V gene, CDR1 is DFQATT and CDR2 is SNEGSKA (reference sequence). The CDR3 has 10 amino acids. The V end lost 6 bases, the J end lost 7 bases, and 7 bases lay between the germline ends.

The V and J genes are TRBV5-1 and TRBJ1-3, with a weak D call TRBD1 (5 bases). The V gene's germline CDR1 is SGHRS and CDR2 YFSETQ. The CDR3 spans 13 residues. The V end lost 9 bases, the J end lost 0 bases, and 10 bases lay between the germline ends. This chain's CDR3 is CATSQDSGNTIYF. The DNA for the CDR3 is TGCGCCACCTCACAGGACTCTGGAAACACCATATATTTT.